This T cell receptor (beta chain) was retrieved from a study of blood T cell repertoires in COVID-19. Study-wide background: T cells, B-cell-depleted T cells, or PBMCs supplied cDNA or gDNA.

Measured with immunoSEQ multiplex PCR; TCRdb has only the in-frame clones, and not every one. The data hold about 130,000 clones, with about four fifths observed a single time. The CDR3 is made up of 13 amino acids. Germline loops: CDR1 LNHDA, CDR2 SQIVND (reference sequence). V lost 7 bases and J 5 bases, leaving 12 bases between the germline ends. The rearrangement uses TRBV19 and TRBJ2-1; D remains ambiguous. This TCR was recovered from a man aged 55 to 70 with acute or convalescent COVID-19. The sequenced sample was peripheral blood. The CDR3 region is CASTRRLNNEQFF. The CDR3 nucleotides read TGTGCCAGTACTCGCAGGCTAAACAATGAGCAGTTCTTC.